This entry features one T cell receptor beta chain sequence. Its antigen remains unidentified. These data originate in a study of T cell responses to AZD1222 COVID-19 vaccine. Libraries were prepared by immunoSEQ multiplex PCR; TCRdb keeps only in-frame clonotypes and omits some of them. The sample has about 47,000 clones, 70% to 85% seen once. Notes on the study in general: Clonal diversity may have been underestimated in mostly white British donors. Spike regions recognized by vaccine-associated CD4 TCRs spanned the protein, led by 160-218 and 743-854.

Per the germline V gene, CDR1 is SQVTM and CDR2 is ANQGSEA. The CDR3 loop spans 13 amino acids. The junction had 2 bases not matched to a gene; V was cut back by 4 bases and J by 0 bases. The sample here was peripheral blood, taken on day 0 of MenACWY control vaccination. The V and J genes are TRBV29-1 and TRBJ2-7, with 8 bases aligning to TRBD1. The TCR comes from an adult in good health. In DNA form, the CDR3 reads TGCAGCGTTGGACAGGGGACCTCCTACGAGCAGTACTTC. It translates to CSVGQGTSYEQYF.